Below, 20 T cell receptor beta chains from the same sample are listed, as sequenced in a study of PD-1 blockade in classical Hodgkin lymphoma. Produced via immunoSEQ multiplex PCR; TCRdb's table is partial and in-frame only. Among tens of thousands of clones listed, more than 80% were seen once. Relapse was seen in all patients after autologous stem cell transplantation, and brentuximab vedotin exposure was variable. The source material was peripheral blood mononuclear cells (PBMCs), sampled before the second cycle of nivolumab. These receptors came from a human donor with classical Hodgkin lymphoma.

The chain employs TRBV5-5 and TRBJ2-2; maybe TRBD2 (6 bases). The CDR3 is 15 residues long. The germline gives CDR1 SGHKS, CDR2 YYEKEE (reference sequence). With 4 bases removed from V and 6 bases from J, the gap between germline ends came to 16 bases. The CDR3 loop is CASSTGVRGSGELFF. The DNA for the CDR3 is TGTGCCAGCAGCACGGGTGTTCGGGGGTCCGGGGAGCTGTTTTTT.

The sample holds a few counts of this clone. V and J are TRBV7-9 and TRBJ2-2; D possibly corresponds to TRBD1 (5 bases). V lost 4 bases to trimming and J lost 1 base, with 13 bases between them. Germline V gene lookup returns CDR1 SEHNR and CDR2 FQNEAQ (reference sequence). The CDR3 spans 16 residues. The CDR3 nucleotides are TGTGCCAGCAGCTCCTGGGTGCAGGGGAACACCGGGGAGCTGTTTTTT. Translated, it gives CASSSWVQGNTGELFF.

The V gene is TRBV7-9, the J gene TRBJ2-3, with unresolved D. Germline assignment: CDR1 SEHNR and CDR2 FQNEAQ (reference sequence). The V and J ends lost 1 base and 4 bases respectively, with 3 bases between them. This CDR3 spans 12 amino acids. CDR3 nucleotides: TGTGCCAGCAGCTTAGAACCAGATACGCAGTATTTT. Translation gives CASSLEPDTQYF.

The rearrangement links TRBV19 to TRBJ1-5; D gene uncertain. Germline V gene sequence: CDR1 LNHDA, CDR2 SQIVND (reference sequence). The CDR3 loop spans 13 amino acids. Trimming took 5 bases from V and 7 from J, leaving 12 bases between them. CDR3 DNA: TGTGCCAGTAGTCAGCAGAAAAAGCAGCCCCAGCATTTT. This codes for CASSQQKKQPQHF.

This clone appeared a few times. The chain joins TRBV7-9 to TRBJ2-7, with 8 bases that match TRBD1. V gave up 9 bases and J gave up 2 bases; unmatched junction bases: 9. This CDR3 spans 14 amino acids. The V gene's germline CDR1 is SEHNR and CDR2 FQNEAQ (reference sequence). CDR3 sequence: CASQGAMVPYEQYF. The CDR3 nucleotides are TGTGCCAGTCAGGGGGCGATGGTACCCTACGAGCAGTACTTC.

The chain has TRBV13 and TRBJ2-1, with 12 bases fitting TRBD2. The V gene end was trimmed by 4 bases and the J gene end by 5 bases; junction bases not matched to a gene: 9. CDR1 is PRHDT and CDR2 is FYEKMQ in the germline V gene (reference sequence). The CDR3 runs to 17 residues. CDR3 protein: CASSSRASGGVNNEQFF. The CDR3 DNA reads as TGTGCCAGCAGCTCAAGGGCTAGCGGGGGGGTGAACAATGAGCAGTTCTTC.

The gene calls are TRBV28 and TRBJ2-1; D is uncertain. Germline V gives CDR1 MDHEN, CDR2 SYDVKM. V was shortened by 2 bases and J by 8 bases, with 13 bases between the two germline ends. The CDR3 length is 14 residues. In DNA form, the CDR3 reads TGTGCCAGCAGTTTAGGGCCCGATCTCGATGAGCAGTTCTTC. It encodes CASSLGPDLDEQFF.

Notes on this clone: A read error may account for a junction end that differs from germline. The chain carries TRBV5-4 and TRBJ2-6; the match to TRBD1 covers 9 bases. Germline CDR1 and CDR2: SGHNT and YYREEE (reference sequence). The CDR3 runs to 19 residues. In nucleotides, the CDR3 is TGCGCCAGCAGCCAGACCGCGGGACAGGGAATAGTTGGGGCCAACGTCCTGACTTTC. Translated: CASSQTAGQGIVGANVLTF. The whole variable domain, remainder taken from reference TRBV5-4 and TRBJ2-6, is ETGVTQSPTHLIKTRGQQVTLRCSSQSGHNTVSWYQQALGQGPQFIFQYYREEENGRGNFPPRFSGLQFPNYSSELNVNALELDDSALYLCASSQTAGQGIVGANVLTFGAGSRLTVL.

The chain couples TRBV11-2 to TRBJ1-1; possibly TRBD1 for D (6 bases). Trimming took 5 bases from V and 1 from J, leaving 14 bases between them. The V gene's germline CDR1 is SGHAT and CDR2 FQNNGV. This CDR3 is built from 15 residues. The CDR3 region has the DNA TGTGCCAGCAGCATACGACAGGTATCGAACACTGAAGCTTTCTTT. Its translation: CASSIRQVSNTEAFF. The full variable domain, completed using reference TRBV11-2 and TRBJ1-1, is EAGVAQSPRYKIIEKRQSVAFWCNPISGHATLYWYQQILGQGPKLLIQFQNNGVVDDSQLPKDRFSAERLKGVDSTLKIQPAKLEDSAVYLCASSIRQVSNTEAFFGQGTRLTVV.

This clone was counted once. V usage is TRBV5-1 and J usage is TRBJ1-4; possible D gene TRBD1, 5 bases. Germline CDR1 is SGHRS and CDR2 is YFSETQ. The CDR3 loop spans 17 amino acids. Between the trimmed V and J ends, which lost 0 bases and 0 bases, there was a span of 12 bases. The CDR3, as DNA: TGCGCCAGCAGCTTGGCCAATCAGGGAACAACTAATGAAAAACTGTTTTTT. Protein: CASSLANQGTTNEKLFF.

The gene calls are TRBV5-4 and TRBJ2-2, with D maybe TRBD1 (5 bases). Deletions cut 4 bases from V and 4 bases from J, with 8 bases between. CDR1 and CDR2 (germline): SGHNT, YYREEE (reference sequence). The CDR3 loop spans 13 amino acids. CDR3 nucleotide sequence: TGTGCCAGCAGCCGTGGGGCCACCGGGGAGCTGTTTTTT. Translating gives CASSRGATGELFF. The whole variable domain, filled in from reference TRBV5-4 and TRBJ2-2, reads ETGVTQSPTHLIKTRGQQVTLRCSSQSGHNTVSWYQQALGQGPQFIFQYYREEENGRGNFPPRFSGLQFPNYSSELNVNALELDDSALYLCASSRGATGELFFGEGSRLTVL.

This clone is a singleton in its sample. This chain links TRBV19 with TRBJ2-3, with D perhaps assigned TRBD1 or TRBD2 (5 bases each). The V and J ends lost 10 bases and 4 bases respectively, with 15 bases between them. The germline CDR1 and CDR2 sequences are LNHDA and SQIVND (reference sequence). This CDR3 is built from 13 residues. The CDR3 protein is CATGASLPDTQYF. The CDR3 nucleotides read TGTGCCACCGGGGCTAGCCTCCCAGATACGCAGTATTTT.

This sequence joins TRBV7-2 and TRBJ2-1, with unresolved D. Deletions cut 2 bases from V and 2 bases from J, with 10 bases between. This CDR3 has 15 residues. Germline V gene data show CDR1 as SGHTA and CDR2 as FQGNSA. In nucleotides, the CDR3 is TGTGCCAGCAGCTTAAGTCTCAGCCCCTACAATGAGCAGTTCTTC. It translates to CASSLSLSPYNEQFF.

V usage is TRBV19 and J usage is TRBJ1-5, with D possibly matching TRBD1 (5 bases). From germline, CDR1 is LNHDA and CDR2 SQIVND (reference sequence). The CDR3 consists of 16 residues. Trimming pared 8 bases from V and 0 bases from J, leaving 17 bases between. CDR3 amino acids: CASSRDGFNSNQPQHF. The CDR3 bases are TGTGCCAGTTCCCGGGACGGATTCAATAGCAATCAGCCCCAGCATTTT.

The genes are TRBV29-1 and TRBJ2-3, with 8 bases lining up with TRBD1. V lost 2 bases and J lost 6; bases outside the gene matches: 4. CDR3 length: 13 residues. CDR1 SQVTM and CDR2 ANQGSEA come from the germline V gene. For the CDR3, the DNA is TGCAGCGTTGAACAGGGGGCAAAGGATACGCAGTATTTT. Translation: CSVEQGAKDTQYF.

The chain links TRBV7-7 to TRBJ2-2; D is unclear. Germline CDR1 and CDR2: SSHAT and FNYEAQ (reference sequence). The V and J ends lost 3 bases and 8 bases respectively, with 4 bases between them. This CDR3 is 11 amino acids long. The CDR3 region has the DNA TGTGCCAGCAGCTTCCTGGGGGAGCTGTTTTTT. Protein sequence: CASSFLGELFF.

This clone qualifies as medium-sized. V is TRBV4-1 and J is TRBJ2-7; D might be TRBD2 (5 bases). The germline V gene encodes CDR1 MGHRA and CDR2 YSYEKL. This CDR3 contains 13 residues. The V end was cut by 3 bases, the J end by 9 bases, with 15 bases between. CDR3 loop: CASSQAGTAGQYF. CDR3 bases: TGCGCCAGCAGCCAGGCAGGCACCGCGGGGCAGTACTTC.

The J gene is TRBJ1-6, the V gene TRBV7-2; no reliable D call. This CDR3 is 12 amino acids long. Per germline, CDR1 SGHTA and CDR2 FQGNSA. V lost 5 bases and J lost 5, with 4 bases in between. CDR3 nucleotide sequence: TGTGCCAGCAGCCAAAATAATTCACCCCTCCACTTT. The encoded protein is CASSQNNSPLHF.

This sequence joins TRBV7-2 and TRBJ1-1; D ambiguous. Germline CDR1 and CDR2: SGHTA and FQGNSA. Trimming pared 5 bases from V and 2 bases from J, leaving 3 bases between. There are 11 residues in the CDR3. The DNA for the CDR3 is TGTGCCAGCAGCAGAAACACTGAAGCTTTCTTT. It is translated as CASSRNTEAFF.

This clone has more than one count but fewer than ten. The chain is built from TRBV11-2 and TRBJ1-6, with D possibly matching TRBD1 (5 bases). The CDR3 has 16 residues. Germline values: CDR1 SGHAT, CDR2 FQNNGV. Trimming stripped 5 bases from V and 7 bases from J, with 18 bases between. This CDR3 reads CASSPNPGGANSPLHF. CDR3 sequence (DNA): TGTGCCAGCAGCCCTAACCCCGGAGGGGCCAATTCACCCCTCCACTTT.